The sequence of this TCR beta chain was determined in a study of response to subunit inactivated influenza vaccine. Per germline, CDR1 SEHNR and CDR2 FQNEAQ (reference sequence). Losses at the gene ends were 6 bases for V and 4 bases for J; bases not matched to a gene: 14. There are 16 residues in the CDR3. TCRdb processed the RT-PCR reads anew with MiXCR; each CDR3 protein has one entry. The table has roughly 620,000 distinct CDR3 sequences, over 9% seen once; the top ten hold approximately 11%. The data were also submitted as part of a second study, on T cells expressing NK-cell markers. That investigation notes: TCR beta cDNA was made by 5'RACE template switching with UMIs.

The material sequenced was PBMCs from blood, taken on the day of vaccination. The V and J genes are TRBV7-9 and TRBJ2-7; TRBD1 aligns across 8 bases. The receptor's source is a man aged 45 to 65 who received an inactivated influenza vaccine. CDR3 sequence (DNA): TGTGCCAGCAGTATAACAGGACAGGGATCTGGGTACGAGCAGTACTTC. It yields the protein CASSITGQGSGYEQYF.